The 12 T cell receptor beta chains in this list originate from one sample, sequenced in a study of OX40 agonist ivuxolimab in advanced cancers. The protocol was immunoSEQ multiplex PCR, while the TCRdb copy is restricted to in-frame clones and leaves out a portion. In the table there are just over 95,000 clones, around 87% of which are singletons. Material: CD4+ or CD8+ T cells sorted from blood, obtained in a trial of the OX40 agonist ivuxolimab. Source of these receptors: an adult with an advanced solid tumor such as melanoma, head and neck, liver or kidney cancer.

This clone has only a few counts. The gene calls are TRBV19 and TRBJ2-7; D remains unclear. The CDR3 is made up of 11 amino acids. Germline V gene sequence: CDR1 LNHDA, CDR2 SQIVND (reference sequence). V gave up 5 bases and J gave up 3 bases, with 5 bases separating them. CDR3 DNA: TGTGCCAGTAGTGGGGACTACGAGCAGTACTTC. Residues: CASSGDYEQYF.

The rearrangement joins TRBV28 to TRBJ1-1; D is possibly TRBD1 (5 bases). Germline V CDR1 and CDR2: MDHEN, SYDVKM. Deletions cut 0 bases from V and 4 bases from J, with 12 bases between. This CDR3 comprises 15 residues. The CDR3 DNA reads TGTGCCAGCAGTTTATGGGGACTCGGGACCACTGAAGCTTTCTTT. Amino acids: CASSLWGLGTTEAFF.

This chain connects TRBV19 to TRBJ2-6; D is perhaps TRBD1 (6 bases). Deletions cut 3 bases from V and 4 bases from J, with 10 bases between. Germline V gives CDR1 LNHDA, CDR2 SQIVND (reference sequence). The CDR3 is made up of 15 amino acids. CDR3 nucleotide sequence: TGTGCCAGTAGTATTAGGGGGTCCGGGGCCAACGTCCTGACTTTC. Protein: CASSIRGSGANVLTF.

The CDR3 region is CASSLANGRYNEQFF. DNA of the CDR3: TGCGCCAGCAGCTTGGCCAATGGAAGATACAATGAGCAGTTCTTC. The chain has TRBV5-1 and TRBJ2-1; D gene ambiguous. The CDR3 totals 15 residues. With 0 bases removed from V and 4 bases from J, the gap between germline ends came to 11 bases. CDR1 is SGHRS, CDR2 YFSETQ, per germline. The full variable domain, its missing parts supplied by reference TRBV5-1 and TRBJ2-1, is KAGVTQTPRYLIKTRGQQVTLSCSPISGHRSVSWYQQTPGQGLQFLFEYFSETQRNKGNFPGRFSGRQFSNSRSEMNVSTLELGDSALYLCASSLANGRYNEQFFGPGTRLTVL.

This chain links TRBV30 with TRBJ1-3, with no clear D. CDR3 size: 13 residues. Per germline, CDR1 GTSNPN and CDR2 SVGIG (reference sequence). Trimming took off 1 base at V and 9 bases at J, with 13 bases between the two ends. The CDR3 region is CAWSGAVLATIYF. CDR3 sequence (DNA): TGTGCCTGGAGTGGGGCAGTCTTAGCCACCATATATTTT.

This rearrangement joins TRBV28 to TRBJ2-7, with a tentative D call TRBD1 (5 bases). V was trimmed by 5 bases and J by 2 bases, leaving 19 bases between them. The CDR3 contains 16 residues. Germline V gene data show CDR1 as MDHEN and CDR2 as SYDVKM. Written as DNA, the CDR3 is TGTGCCAGCAGTACCCGACAGTACGGATTAACCTACGAGCAGTACTTC. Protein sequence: CASSTRQYGLTYEQYF.

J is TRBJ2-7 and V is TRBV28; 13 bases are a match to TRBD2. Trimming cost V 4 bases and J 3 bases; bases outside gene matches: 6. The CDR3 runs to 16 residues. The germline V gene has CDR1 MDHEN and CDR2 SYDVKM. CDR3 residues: CASSSGTSGIFYEQYF. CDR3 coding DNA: TGTGCCAGCAGTTCCGGGACTAGCGGGATTTTCTACGAGCAGTACTTC.

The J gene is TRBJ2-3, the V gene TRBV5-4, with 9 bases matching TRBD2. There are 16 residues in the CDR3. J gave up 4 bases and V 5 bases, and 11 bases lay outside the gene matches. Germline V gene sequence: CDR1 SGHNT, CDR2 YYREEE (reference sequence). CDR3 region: CASSTKRGAASDTQYF. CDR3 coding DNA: TGTGCCAGCAGTACCAAGCGGGGGGCCGCCTCAGATACGCAGTATTTT.

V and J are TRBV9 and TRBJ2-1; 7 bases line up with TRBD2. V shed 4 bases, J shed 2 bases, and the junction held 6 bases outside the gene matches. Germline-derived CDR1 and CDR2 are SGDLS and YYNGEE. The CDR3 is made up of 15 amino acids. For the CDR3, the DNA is TGTGCCAGCAGCTTGTCCGGGACTACCTACAATGAGCAGTTCTTC. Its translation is CASSLSGTTYNEQFF.

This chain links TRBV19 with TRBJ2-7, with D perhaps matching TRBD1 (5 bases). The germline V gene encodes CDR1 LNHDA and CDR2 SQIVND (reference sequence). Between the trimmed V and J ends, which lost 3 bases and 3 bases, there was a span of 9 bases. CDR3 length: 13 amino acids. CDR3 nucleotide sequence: TGTGCCAGTAGTATCCGACAGAGCTACGAGCAGTACTTC. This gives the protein CASSIRQSYEQYF.

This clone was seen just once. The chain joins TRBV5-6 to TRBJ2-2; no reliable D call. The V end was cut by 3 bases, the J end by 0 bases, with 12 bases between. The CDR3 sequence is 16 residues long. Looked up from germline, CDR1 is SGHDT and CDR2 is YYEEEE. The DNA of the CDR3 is TGTGCCAGCAGCTATTCTCACCTAGCGAACACCGGGGAGCTGTTTTTT. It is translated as CASSYSHLANTGELFF. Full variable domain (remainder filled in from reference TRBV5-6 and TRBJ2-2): DAGVTQSPTHLIKTRGQQVTLRCSPKSGHDTVSWYQQALGQGPQFIFQYYEEEERQRGNFPDRFSGHQFPNYSSELNVNALLLGDSALYLCASSYSHLANTGELFFGEGSRLTVL.

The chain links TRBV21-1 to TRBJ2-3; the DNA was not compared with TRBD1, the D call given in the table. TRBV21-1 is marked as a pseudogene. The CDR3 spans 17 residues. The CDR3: CASTLLRPTGVTDTQYF. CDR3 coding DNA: TGTGCCAGCACCCTCCTCCGACCTACAGGGGTCACAGATACGCAGTATTTT.